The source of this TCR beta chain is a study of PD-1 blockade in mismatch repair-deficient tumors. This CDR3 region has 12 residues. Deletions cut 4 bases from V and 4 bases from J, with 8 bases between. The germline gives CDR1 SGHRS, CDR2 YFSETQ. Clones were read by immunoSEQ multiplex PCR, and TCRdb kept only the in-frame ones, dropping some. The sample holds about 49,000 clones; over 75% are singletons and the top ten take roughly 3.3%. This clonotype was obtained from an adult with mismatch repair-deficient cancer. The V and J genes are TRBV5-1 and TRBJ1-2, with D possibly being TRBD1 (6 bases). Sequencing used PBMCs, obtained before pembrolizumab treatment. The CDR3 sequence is CASSLDSYGYTF. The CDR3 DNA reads TGCGCCAGCAGCCTGGACAGCTATGGCTACACCTTC.